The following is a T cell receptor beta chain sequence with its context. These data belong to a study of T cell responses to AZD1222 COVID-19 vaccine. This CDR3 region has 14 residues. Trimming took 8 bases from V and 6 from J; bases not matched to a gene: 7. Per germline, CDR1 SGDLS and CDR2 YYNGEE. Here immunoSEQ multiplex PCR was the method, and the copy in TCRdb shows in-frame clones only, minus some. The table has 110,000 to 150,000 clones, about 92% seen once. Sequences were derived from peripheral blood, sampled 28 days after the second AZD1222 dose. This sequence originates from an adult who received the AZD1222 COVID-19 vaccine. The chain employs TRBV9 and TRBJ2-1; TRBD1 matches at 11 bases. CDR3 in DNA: TGTGCCAGTTCAAGGGACAGGGGGGGCAATGAGCAGTTCTTC. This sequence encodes CASSRDRGGNEQFF.